These T cell receptor beta chains were read from a single sample in a study of blood T cell repertoires in COVID-19. Method: immunoSEQ multiplex PCR; TCRdb's copy keeps in-frame clones and lacks some. The sample has fewer than 150,000 clones, more than 70% seen once. Sequencing was performed on peripheral blood. The receptor source for this set is a man aged 45-60 years with active or convalescent COVID-19. The CDR3 runs from the conserved cysteine through the conserved F or W. The D gene is left open where the match is weak. Clone size is shown for a subset of rows, as once, few, many or a class of expanded clone.

v_call: TRBV29-1; d_call: NA; clone_size: NA; j_call: TRBJ1-2; cdr3_aa: CSAGGIRAAAGVIYGYTF; cdr3_nt: TGCAGCGCTGGGGGCATCCGGGCAGCCGCGGGGGTTATCTATGGCTACACCTTC
v_call: TRBV9; d_call: TRBD1; clone_size: NA; j_call: TRBJ1-2; cdr3_aa: CASSIRDRGVYGYTF; cdr3_nt: TGTGCCAGCAGCATCCGGGACAGGGGGGTCTATGGCTACACCTTC
v_call: TRBV3-1/TRBV3-2; d_call: NA; clone_size: few; j_call: TRBJ2-7; cdr3_aa: CASSQLTTGQYF; cdr3_nt: TGTGCCAGCAGCCAACTTACTACGGGGCAGTACTTC
v_call: TRBV10-3; d_call: NA; clone_size: NA; j_call: TRBJ2-3; cdr3_aa: CAISDPGTGDWYGTDTQYF; cdr3_nt: TGTGCCATCAGTGATCCGGGAACGGGAGATTGGTATGGGACAGATACGCAGTATTTT
v_call: TRBV5-5; d_call: NA; clone_size: NA; j_call: TRBJ2-7; cdr3_aa: CASSLGVTGSYEQYF; cdr3_nt: TGTGCCAGCAGCTTGGGTGTGACAGGATCCTACGAGCAGTACTTC
v_call: TRBV4-1; d_call: NA; clone_size: NA; j_call: TRBJ1-4; cdr3_aa: CASSLGTTTNEKLFF; cdr3_nt: TGCGCCAGCAGCCTAGGGACAACCACTAATGAAAAACTGTTTTTT
v_call: TRBV5-1; d_call: NA; clone_size: NA; j_call: TRBJ2-1; cdr3_aa: CASSLARSVDEQFF; cdr3_nt: TGCGCCAGCAGCTTGGCCCGTAGTGTCGATGAGCAGTTCTTC
v_call: TRBV30; d_call: TRBD1; clone_size: NA; j_call: TRBJ1-5; cdr3_aa: CAWSTSRDSSNQPQHF; cdr3_nt: TGTGCCTGGAGTACGTCCCGGGACAGTAGCAATCAGCCCCAGCATTTT
v_call: TRBV5-1; d_call: NA; clone_size: NA; j_call: TRBJ1-5; cdr3_aa: CASSLGQNQPQHF; cdr3_nt: TGCGCCAGCAGCTTGGGACAGAATCAGCCCCAGCATTTT
v_call: TRBV7-7; d_call: NA; clone_size: once; j_call: TRBJ2-3; cdr3_aa: CASSLTGGTDTQYF; cdr3_nt: TGTGCTAGCAGTCTTACCGGAGGCACAGATACGCAGTATTTT
v_call: TRBV5-1; d_call: NA; clone_size: NA; j_call: TRBJ2-7; cdr3_aa: CASSLGEGSTGEQYF; cdr3_nt: TGCGCCAGCAGCTTGGGAGAGGGCTCAACCGGCGAGCAGTACTTC
v_call: TRBV7-2; d_call: TRBD1; clone_size: NA; j_call: TRBJ1-2; cdr3_aa: CASSLGQGIGGYTF; cdr3_nt: TGTGCCAGCAGCTTAGGACAGGGGATCGGGGGCTACACCTTC
v_call: TRBV11-2; d_call: TRBD2; clone_size: NA; j_call: TRBJ2-2; cdr3_aa: CASSGGRGAGELFF; cdr3_nt: TGTGCCAGCAGCGGCGGGAGGGGGGCCGGGGAGCTGTTTTTT
v_call: TRBV18; d_call: NA; clone_size: NA; j_call: TRBJ2-2; cdr3_aa: CASSPGANTGELFF; cdr3_nt: TGTGCCAGCTCACCCGGAGCGAACACCGGGGAGCTGTTTTTT
v_call: TRBV5-1; d_call: NA; clone_size: NA; j_call: TRBJ2-7; cdr3_aa: CASSGHREQYF; cdr3_nt: TGCGCCAGCAGCGGACACCGGGAGCAGTACTTC
v_call: TRBV9; d_call: TRBD1; clone_size: NA; j_call: TRBJ2-3; cdr3_aa: CASSPNHRGRADTQYF; cdr3_nt: TGTGCCAGCAGCCCCAATCACAGGGGGCGGGCAGATACGCAGTATTTT
v_call: TRBV5-1; d_call: TRBD1; clone_size: NA; j_call: TRBJ2-7; cdr3_aa: CASSLRPSLDRDEEQYF; cdr3_nt: TGCGCCAGCAGCCTCCGTCCCTCGCTGGACAGGGACGAAGAGCAGTACTTC
v_call: TRBV7-9; d_call: TRBD2; clone_size: NA; j_call: TRBJ2-3; cdr3_aa: CASSPGLAGGVTQYF; cdr3_nt: TGTGCCAGCAGCCCTGGACTAGCGGGAGGGGTAACGCAGTATTTT
v_call: TRBV5-4; d_call: NA; clone_size: NA; j_call: TRBJ2-7; cdr3_aa: CASSLGAGGREKKDF; cdr3_nt: TGTGCCAGCAGCTTGGGGGCAGGGGGGCGTGAAAAGAAGGACTTC
v_call: TRBV9; d_call: TRBD1; clone_size: NA; j_call: TRBJ1-1; cdr3_aa: CASSGTGESTEAFF; cdr3_nt: TGTGCCAGCAGCGGCACAGGGGAGTCCACTGAAGCTTTCTTT
v_call: TRBV4-3; d_call: NA; clone_size: many; j_call: TRBJ2-2; cdr3_aa: CASRFRVESAGELFF; cdr3_nt: TGCGCCAGCAGGTTTCGGGTAGAGAGCGCCGGGGAGCTGTTTTTT
v_call: TRBV2; d_call: TRBD2; clone_size: few; j_call: TRBJ2-7; cdr3_aa: CASSEARGGWKASYEQYF; cdr3_nt: TGTGCCAGCAGTGAAGCGCGGGGGGGTTGGAAGGCCTCCTACGAGCAGTACTTC
v_call: TRBV5-5; d_call: TRBD2; clone_size: NA; j_call: TRBJ2-7; cdr3_aa: CASSLTIAGSSFEQYF; cdr3_nt: TGTGCCAGCAGCTTGACTATAGCGGGTTCTTCCTTTGAGCAGTACTTC
v_call: TRBV19; d_call: NA; clone_size: NA; j_call: TRBJ1-1; cdr3_aa: CASTHITGLTEAFF; cdr3_nt: TGTGCCAGTACTCATATCACGGGTCTCACTGAAGCTTTCTTT
v_call: TRBV4-1; d_call: NA; clone_size: few; j_call: TRBJ1-3; cdr3_aa: CASSQRTASGNTIYF; cdr3_nt: TGCGCCAGCAGCCAAAGGACAGCTTCTGGAAACACCATATATTTT
v_call: TRBV7-2; d_call: TRBD2; clone_size: NA; j_call: TRBJ2-7; cdr3_aa: CASSPGGGSFPYEQYF; cdr3_nt: TGTGCCAGCAGCCCGGGAGGGGGGAGCTTCCCCTACGAGCAGTACTTC
v_call: TRBV18; d_call: NA; clone_size: NA; j_call: TRBJ2-1; cdr3_aa: CASSPGLRDEQFF; cdr3_nt: TGTGCCAGCTCACCGGGACTGCGGGATGAGCAGTTCTTC
v_call: TRBV27; d_call: TRBD2; clone_size: NA; j_call: TRBJ2-1; cdr3_aa: CASSLSASGRAKANEQFF; cdr3_nt: TGTGCCAGCAGTTTATCCGCTAGCGGGAGGGCCAAGGCAAATGAGCAGTTCTTC
v_call: TRBV27; d_call: TRBD1; clone_size: NA; j_call: TRBJ1-2; cdr3_aa: CASSYQGQNYGYTF; cdr3_nt: TGTGCCAGCAGCTACCAGGGACAGAACTATGGCTACACCTTC
v_call: TRBV5-5; d_call: NA; clone_size: NA; j_call: TRBJ1-2; cdr3_aa: CASSSRQPGGYTF; cdr3_nt: TGTGCCAGCAGCTCCCGACAGCCTGGGGGCTACACCTTC
v_call: TRBV6-5; d_call: NA; clone_size: once; j_call: TRBJ1-5; cdr3_aa: CASSRGSGQPQHF; cdr3_nt: TGTGCCAGCAGTAGGGGGTCTGGGCAGCCCCAGCATTTT
v_call: TRBV5-1; d_call: TRBD1; clone_size: NA; j_call: TRBJ1-6; cdr3_aa: CASSPGQSVSPLHF; cdr3_nt: TGCGCCAGCAGCCCGGGACAGTCAGTCTCACCCCTCCACTTT
v_call: TRBV2; d_call: NA; clone_size: NA; j_call: TRBJ1-5; cdr3_aa: CASSVGPRANQPQHF; cdr3_nt: TGTGCCAGCAGTGTGGGCCCCAGGGCCAATCAGCCCCAGCATTTT
v_call: TRBV9; d_call: TRBD2; clone_size: NA; j_call: TRBJ2-1; cdr3_aa: CASSVTSGIEQFF; cdr3_nt: TGTGCCAGCAGCGTAACTAGCGGGATTGAGCAGTTCTTC
v_call: TRBV4-2; d_call: NA; clone_size: NA; j_call: TRBJ2-3; cdr3_aa: CASSQLGTDTQYF; cdr3_nt: TGTGCCAGCAGCCAACTAGGCACAGATACGCAGTATTTT
v_call: TRBV4-1; d_call: NA; clone_size: NA; j_call: TRBJ2-6; cdr3_aa: CASSQDLSSGANVLTF; cdr3_nt: TGCGCCAGCAGCCAAGATCTGAGTTCTGGGGCCAACGTCCTGACTTTC
v_call: TRBV25-1; d_call: NA; clone_size: NA; j_call: TRBJ2-1; cdr3_aa: CASSESPDIHNEQFF; cdr3_nt: TGTGCCAGCAGTGAATCCCCGGACATACACAATGAGCAGTTCTTC
v_call: TRBV10-1; d_call: TRBD1; clone_size: NA; j_call: TRBJ1-5; cdr3_aa: CASRLYRGPPAQHF; cdr3_nt: TGCGCCAGCAGACTTTACAGGGGCCCCCCAGCCCAGCATTTT
v_call: TRBV7-9; d_call: NA; clone_size: NA; j_call: TRBJ2-1; cdr3_aa: CASRQTSRNNNEQFF; cdr3_nt: TGTGCCAGCAGACAGACCAGTCGGAACAACAATGAGCAGTTCTTC
v_call: TRBV25-1; d_call: TRBD1; clone_size: once; j_call: TRBJ2-2; cdr3_aa: CASRQGAGGELFF; cdr3_nt: TGTGCCAGCCGACAGGGGGCGGGCGGGGAGCTGTTTTTT
v_call: TRBV6-5; d_call: TRBD1; clone_size: once; j_call: TRBJ1-3; cdr3_aa: CASSTGQGLGNTIYF; cdr3_nt: TGTGCCAGCAGTACGGGACAGGGGTTGGGAAACACCATATATTTT
v_call: TRBV19; d_call: NA; clone_size: few; j_call: TRBJ2-7; cdr3_aa: CASSIVGRASEQYF; cdr3_nt: TGTGCCAGTAGTATAGTCGGCAGGGCCAGCGAGCAGTACTTC
v_call: TRBV28; d_call: TRBD2; clone_size: NA; j_call: TRBJ2-7; cdr3_aa: CAASGGHTYEQYF; cdr3_nt: TGTGCCGCCAGCGGGGGCCATACCTACGAGCAGTACTTC
v_call: TRBV18; d_call: NA; clone_size: NA; j_call: TRBJ2-1; cdr3_aa: CASSRRQTDSYNEQFF; cdr3_nt: TGTGCCAGCTCACGAAGACAAACCGACTCCTACAATGAGCAGTTCTTC
v_call: TRBV28; d_call: NA; clone_size: NA; j_call: TRBJ2-7; cdr3_aa: CASSFEHNYEQYF; cdr3_nt: TGTGCCAGCAGTTTTGAACACAACTACGAGCAGTACTTC
v_call: TRBV6-5; d_call: TRBD1; clone_size: NA; j_call: TRBJ2-7; cdr3_aa: CASSPGTGGSYEQYF; cdr3_nt: TGTGCCAGCAGTCCCGGGACAGGGGGATCCTACGAGCAGTACTTC
v_call: TRBV19; d_call: TRBD2; clone_size: NA; j_call: TRBJ2-4; cdr3_aa: CASKGLGSDIQYF; cdr3_nt: TGTGCCAGTAAGGGACTAGGGTCCGACATTCAGTACTTC
v_call: TRBV10-2; d_call: NA; clone_size: NA; j_call: TRBJ2-4; cdr3_aa: CASSEPERAKNIQYF; cdr3_nt: TGCGCCAGCAGTGAACCAGAGAGGGCCAAAAACATTCAGTACTTC
v_call: TRBV27; d_call: NA; clone_size: once; j_call: TRBJ2-7; cdr3_aa: CASSLSQGAPYEQYF; cdr3_nt: TGTGCCAGCAGTTTATCACAGGGAGCCCCCTACGAGCAGTACTTC
v_call: TRBV18; d_call: TRBD2; clone_size: NA; j_call: TRBJ2-7; cdr3_aa: CASSPYTSGSIHEQYF; cdr3_nt: TGTGCCAGCTCACCTTATACTAGCGGGAGTATCCACGAGCAGTACTTC
v_call: TRBV27; d_call: NA; clone_size: NA; j_call: TRBJ2-1; cdr3_aa: CASSLSRRGPYNEQFF; cdr3_nt: TGTGCCAGCAGTTTAAGTAGGAGGGGGCCATACAATGAGCAGTTCTTC
v_call: TRBV5-1; d_call: TRBD2; clone_size: NA; j_call: TRBJ2-5; cdr3_aa: CASSLVLGEGRFQETQYF; cdr3_nt: TGCGCCAGCAGCTTGGTTTTGGGGGAGGGAAGATTCCAAGAGACCCAGTACTTC
v_call: TRBV5-1; d_call: TRBD1; clone_size: NA; j_call: TRBJ1-5; cdr3_aa: CASSLGQGAQPQHF; cdr3_nt: TGCGCCAGCAGCTTGGGGCAGGGGGCTCAGCCCCAGCATTTT